This T cell receptor beta chain was found in a study of early T cells in non-severe SARS-CoV-2 infection. Study results and limitations: Matching with VDJdb favored anti-spike CD8 responses (missing private and CD4 specificities).

Individual cDNA molecules received unique molecular identifiers during library preparation. TCRdb re-derived calls from the 5' RACE reads in MiXCR, one entry per CDR3 protein. The sample has tens of thousands of distinct CDR3 sequences; around 11% are singletons. The CDR3 contains 15 residues. V lost 5 bases to trimming and J lost 0 bases; unmatched junction nucleotides: 3. The sample holds a few counts of this clonotype. The antigen is undetermined. Sequencing used whole blood, obtained at baseline. V gene TRBV12-3 or TRBV12-4 combines with J gene TRBJ1-2, with 10 bases aligning to TRBD1. The source is an adult who was a healthcare worker with PCR-confirmed SARS-CoV-2 infection or an uninfected control (not recorded which). The donor label of this sample is uncertain. CDR3 amino acids: CASSTGQGANYGYTF. CDR3 coding DNA: TGTGCCAGCAGTACAGGACAGGGGGCTAACTATGGCTACACCTTC.